This T cell receptor (beta chain) emerged from a study of T cell changes during pregnancy in multiple sclerosis. Produced via immunoSEQ multiplex PCR; TCRdb's table is partial and in-frame only. The sample holds 35,000 to 45,000 clones; 93% are singletons and the top ten take approximately 0.38%. This CDR3 has 15 amino acids. Germline V gene sequence: CDR1 SGDLS, CDR2 YYNGEE. J lost 1 base, V lost 7 bases, and 4 bases had no gene match. Specimen: CD4+ T cells from peripheral blood mononuclear cells, collected in the first trimester of pregnancy. This clonotype was sampled from a female donor with multiple sclerosis, enrolled in a pregnancy study. The chain combines TRBV9 with TRBJ2-6, with 8 bases that match TRBD1. The CDR3 DNA is TGTGCCAGCGACAGGGGAGATTCTGGGGCCAACGTCCTGACTTTC. It encodes CASDRGDSGANVLTF.